A single sample gave rise to the 22 T cell receptor beta chains below, sequenced in a study of blood T cell repertoires in COVID-19 (TCRdb year 2020). Receptors were amplified or captured by the immunoSEQ multiplex PCR assay. Held by TCRdb, this immuneACCESS table contains in-frame sequences only and omits some clones. Under half of the omission traces to an unresolved V gene where checked; the cause of the rest is unknown. The sample table holds fewer than 70,000 clones, of which 78% were seen once. Nearly 5% of the sample belongs to the ten largest clones. Input material: peripheral blood. Receptors were obtained from a human donor in a cohort sampled during active COVID-19.

The CDR3 reads CASSPGLAGDEQYF. CDR3 sequence (DNA): TGTGCCAGCAGCCCCGGACTAGCGGGAGACGAGCAGTACTTC. This chain connects TRBV6-2 or TRBV6-3 to TRBJ2-7; 13 nucleotides align to TRBD2. This CDR3 has 14 residues. J was trimmed by 5 bases and V by 6 bases; bases with no gene match: 4. CDR1 MNHEY and CDR2 SVGEGT come from the germline V gene.

This chain links TRBV18 with TRBJ1-2, with D possibly TRBD1 on 5 matching bases. The CDR3 runs to 16 residues. Germline V gene sequence: CDR1 KGHSH, CDR2 LQKENI. V gave up 2 bases and J gave up 1 base, with 14 bases separating them. The CDR3 reads CASSPGAARFNYGYTF. DNA for the CDR3: TGTGCCAGCTCACCAGGGGCCGCGCGGTTTAACTATGGCTACACCTTC. Combining the CDR3 with reference TRBV18 and TRBJ1-2 gives the whole variable domain NAGVMQNPRHLVRRRGQEARLRCSPMKGHSHVYWYRQLPEEGLKFMVYLQKENIIDESGMPKERFSAEFPKEGPSILRIQQVVRGDSAAYFCASSPGAARFNYGYTFGSGTRLTVV.

The chain links TRBV30 to TRBJ2-5; D might be TRBD1 (5 bases). Germline V gene data show CDR1 as GTSNPN and CDR2 as SVGIG (reference sequence). Trimming removed 8 bases from V and 1 base from J, with 11 bases in between. The CDR3 length is 12 residues. The CDR3, as DNA: TGTGCCCTTGGGGCTAGCCAAGAGACCCAGTACTTC. Protein: CALGASQETQYF.

Notes on this clone: The junction departs from germline at one end; a sequencing error may be responsible. V gene TRBV6-1 combines with J gene TRBJ2-7, with TRBD2 matching over 14 bases. The CDR3 contains 19 residues. Germline assignment: CDR1 MNHNS and CDR2 SASEGT. CDR3 protein: CASREGLAGGLIYSHEQYF. The CDR3 region has the DNA TGTGCCAGCAGAGAAGGACTAGCGGGGGGCCTCATATACTCCCACGAGCAGTACTTC.

This rearrangement joins TRBV27 to TRBJ1-1; D is undetermined. CDR3 length: 11 residues. Trimming removed 6 bases from V and 8 bases from J, with 10 bases in between. Germline CDR1 is MNHEY and CDR2 is SMNVEV (reference sequence). The CDR3 DNA follows: TGTGCCAGCAGCCCCCCGGGGGAAGCTTTCTTT. Its translation is CASSPPGEAFF.

The V call is TRBV4-3, the J call TRBJ1-1; no clear D gene. V was shortened by 1 base and J by 0 bases, with 9 bases between the two germline ends. The CDR3 runs to 15 residues. Germline CDR1 LGHNA, CDR2 YSLEER. CDR3 region: CASSQVNGMNTEAFF. DNA of the CDR3: TGCGCCAGCAGCCAAGTTAACGGGATGAACACTGAAGCTTTCTTT.

The chain joins TRBV28 to TRBJ1-5, with 10 nucleotides matching TRBD1. The V gene end was trimmed by 6 bases and the J gene end by 2 bases; junction bases not matched to a gene: 4. Germline V gene data show CDR1 as MDHEN and CDR2 as SYDVKM. CDR3 size: 15 residues. The DNA for the CDR3 is TGTGCCAGCAGGCCTGGACAGGGGGGCAATCAGCCCCAGCATTTT. Translating gives CASRPGQGGNQPQHF.

This clone was seen a few times. This chain links TRBV3-1 (or the pseudogene TRBV3-2) with TRBJ2-7, with D possibly being TRBD2 (5 bases). CDR1 LGHDT and CDR2 YNNKEL come from the germline V gene (reference sequence). CDR3 length: 15 residues. Trimming stripped 0 bases from V and 2 bases from J, with 11 bases between. The DNA for the CDR3 is TGTGCCAGCAGCCAAGATTCGGGAACCACCTACGAGCAGTACTTC. Its protein product is CASSQDSGTTYEQYF.

The chain links TRBV9 to TRBJ2-7; 7 positions agree with TRBD2. Germline lookup yields CDR1 SGDLS and CDR2 YYNGEE. CDR3 length: 16 amino acids. J lost 0 bases, V lost 4 bases, and 10 bases had no gene match. The CDR3 DNA is TGTGCCAGCAGCCCGAGCGGGAATCCTAGCTCCTACGAGCAGTACTTC. As protein: CASSPSGNPSSYEQYF.

As for this clone: With a much larger clone just one base away, this may be a read error. The chain uses TRBV7-2 and TRBJ2-7, with D possibly TRBD1 on 6 matching bases. From germline, CDR1 is SGHTA and CDR2 FQGNSA. The CDR3 sequence is 13 residues long. V was shortened by 3 bases and J by 3 bases, with 9 bases between the two germline ends. The CDR3 reads CASSLDSYYEQYF. The DNA of the CDR3 is TGTGCCAGCAGCTTGGACAGCTACTACGAGCAGTACTTC.

This clone was detected only a few times. The chain employs TRBV3-1 (or the pseudogene TRBV3-2) and TRBJ2-7; no firm D call. V lost 2 bases and J 4 bases, leaving 6 bases between the germline ends. The CDR3 runs to 12 residues. Germline V gene sequence: CDR1 LGHDT, CDR2 YNNKEL (reference sequence). CDR3 nucleotide sequence: TGTGCCAGCAGCCAATTTCAATACGAGCAGTACTTC. Protein product: CASSQFQYEQYF.

The chain carries TRBV5-5 and TRBJ1-3; D not certain. This CDR3 region has 15 residues. Germline V gene lookup returns CDR1 SGHKS and CDR2 YYEKEE (reference sequence). Trimming shortened V by 1 base and J by 0 bases, and 8 bases separated the two germline ends. The CDR3 DNA follows: TGTGCCAGCAGCTTGCAACAAGTCTCTGGAAACACCATATATTTT. Its translation: CASSLQQVSGNTIYF.

The CDR3 nucleotides are TGTGCCAGCACCAAATCCCCCTGGGGCAGGCTGTCTGGGGCCAACGTCCTGACTTTC. As protein: CASTKSPWGRLSGANVLTF. The chain couples TRBV13 to TRBJ2-6, with D maybe TRBD1 (5 bases). Trimming took off 7 bases at V and 1 base at J, with 23 bases between the two ends. Germline-derived CDR1 and CDR2 are PRHDT and FYEKMQ (reference sequence). This CDR3 has 19 residues.

CDR3 residues: CASSQEGRTEAFF. CDR3 nucleotide sequence: TGTGCCAGCAGCCAAGAGGGGAGGACTGAAGCTTTCTTT. The J gene is TRBJ1-1, the V gene TRBV3-1 (or the pseudogene TRBV3-2); D ambiguous. CDR3 size: 13 residues. V shed 0 bases and J shed 5 bases, with 7 bases lying between them. Germline-derived CDR1 and CDR2 are LGHDT and YNNKEL (reference sequence).

With respect to this clone: The germline gene is not matched at one end of the junction; a read error may be the cause. This chain connects TRBV6-5 to TRBJ2-7; D may be TRBD1 (6 bases). CDR1 and CDR2 (germline): MNHEY, SVGAGI. The CDR3 is 15 amino acids. CDR3 in amino acids: CASRSTGPTTYAQYF. DNA for the CDR3: TGTGCCAGCAGGTCCACAGGGCCGACAACCTACGCGCAGTACTTC.

A few counts support this clone. J is TRBJ2-1 and V is TRBV30; 8 bases are a match to TRBD2. The trim removed 0 bases at V and 6 bases at J, leaving 7 bases unmatched. The CDR3 is made up of 15 amino acids. Germline V gene sequence: CDR1 GTSNPN, CDR2 SVGIG (reference sequence). The CDR3, as DNA: TGTGCCTGGAGTGTTCTCACTAGCGGCGTCAATGAGCAGTTCTTC. Protein: CAWSVLTSGVNEQFF.

This sequence joins TRBV7-9 and TRBJ2-7; maybe TRBD2 (6 bases). The CDR3 length is 15 residues. V was clipped by 5 bases and J by 3 bases, with 17 bases between them. The V gene's germline CDR1 is SEHNR and CDR2 FQNEAQ (reference sequence). CDR3 in amino acids: CASSPGLARLYEQYF. The CDR3 coding sequence is TGTGCCAGCAGCCCTGGCCTAGCGAGACTCTACGAGCAGTACTTC.

The genes are TRBV19 and TRBJ1-5; 7 bases line up with TRBD1. Germline V gives CDR1 LNHDA, CDR2 SQIVND (reference sequence). The CDR3 covers 17 residues. J gave up 0 bases and V 5 bases, and 10 bases lay outside the gene matches. The CDR3 spells CASSSTYRGPSNQPQHF. The CDR3 region has the DNA TGTGCCAGTAGTTCAACGTACAGGGGACCTAGCAATCAGCCCCAGCATTTT.

Ten or more counts support this clone. This chain uses TRBV27 with TRBJ2-1; 7 bases line up with TRBD1. Per germline, CDR1 MNHEY and CDR2 SMNVEV (reference sequence). The V segment lost 5 bases and the J segment 5 bases; nucleotides outside the gene matches: 6. CDR3 length equals 14 residues. CDR3 loop: CASSDRAPHNEQFF. The CDR3 DNA reads as TGTGCCAGCAGTGACAGGGCCCCACACAATGAGCAGTTCTTC.

In this sample, this clone turned up once. The CDR3 protein is CASSPGAYEQYF. CDR3 nucleotides: TGTGCCAGCAGCCCCGGGGCCTACGAGCAGTACTTC. J is TRBJ2-7 and V is TRBV7-2, with D perhaps matching TRBD2 (5 bases). V was shortened by 5 bases and J by 2 bases, with 7 bases between the two germline ends. CDR3 length: 12 amino acids. The germline CDR1 and CDR2 sequences are SGHTA and FQGNSA. The full variable domain, completed using reference TRBV7-2 and TRBJ2-7, is GAGVSQSPSNKVTEKGKDVELRCDPISGHTALYWYRQSLGQGLEFLIYFQGNSAPDKSGLPSDRFSAERTGGSVSTLTIQRTQQEDSAVYLCASSPGAYEQYFGPGTRLTVT.

The V gene is TRBV6-5, the J gene TRBJ1-2; perhaps TRBD1 as D (6 bases). V was pared by 4 bases and J by 3 bases, with 12 bases between. Germline assignment: CDR1 MNHEY and CDR2 SVGAGI. The CDR3 is made up of 14 amino acids. CDR3 sequence reads: CASSSQTGHYGYTF. The CDR3 coding sequence is TGTGCCAGCAGTTCCCAGACAGGACACTATGGCTACACCTTC.

V gene TRBV19 combines with J gene TRBJ2-7; D may be TRBD1 (6 bases). Per germline, CDR1 LNHDA and CDR2 SQIVND (reference sequence). Between the trimmed V and J ends, which lost 4 bases and 3 bases, there was a span of 13 bases. The CDR3 runs to 14 residues. Here the CDR3 reads CASSNPGQIYEQYF. In DNA form, the CDR3 reads TGTGCCAGTAGTAACCCGGGACAAATCTACGAGCAGTACTTC.